This TCR beta chain was recorded in a study of T cell responses to AZD1222 COVID-19 vaccine. Only in-frame clones appear in the TCRdb table, and some are missing; sequencing was by immunoSEQ multiplex PCR. This sample has about 180,000 clones; around nine tenths occur once, and the top ten carry 2.6%. This CDR3 comprises 17 residues. V shed 1 base and J shed 1 base, with 16 bases lying between them. The germline V gene encodes CDR1 SGHNT and CDR2 YENEEA. This specimen consisted of peripheral blood, obtained on day 0 of AZD1222 vaccination. This TCR was sampled from an adult in good health. The chain combines TRBV11-3 with TRBJ2-5, with D tentatively TRBD2 (5 bases). Here the CDR3 reads CASSLGLTSPLQETQYF. CDR3 DNA: TGTGCCAGCAGCTTAGGTCTAACTAGTCCCCTCCAAGAGACCCAGTACTTC.